The 17 T cell receptor beta chains given below trace back to one sample, sequenced in a study of shared clonotypes between healthy human individuals. Terminally differentiated effector memory CD45RA+ cells were excluded from the naive CD8 cells, which were CD45RO-negative and positively selected for CCR7. Clones were read by immunoSEQ multiplex PCR, and TCRdb kept only the in-frame ones, dropping some. Altogether roughly 570,000 clones are present, roughly 98% being singletons, with the ten largest covering approximately 0.3%. Sequenced: naive CD8+ T cells sorted from blood. The receptor set was obtained from a man aged 25 to 45 in good health.

The chain links TRBV6-1 to TRBJ2-5, with D perhaps TRBD1 or TRBD2 (5 bases each). CDR1 and CDR2 (germline): MNHNS, SASEGT. Trimming pared 8 bases from V and 5 bases from J, leaving 15 bases between. This CDR3 comprises 13 residues. Written as DNA, the CDR3 is TGTGCCAGCGAGTCTCCGTGGGGGGAGACCCAGTACTTC. Its protein product is CASESPWGETQYF.

This clone showed up just once. The rearrangement links TRBV6-5 to TRBJ1-2; D remains unclear. Germline CDR1 and CDR2: MNHEY and SVGAGI. V lost 0 bases to trimming and J lost 4 bases, with 15 bases between them. The CDR3 has 16 residues. As DNA, the CDR3 is TGTGCCAGCAGTTACTCAACGAGACGGGTAGTCTATGGCTACACCTTC. Encoded protein: CASSYSTRRVVYGYTF.

The gene calls are TRBV6-5 and TRBJ2-3, with 8 bases identical to TRBD1. Unmatched junction bases numbered 1, after V lost 2 bases and J lost 0 bases. The CDR3 consists of 15 residues. Germline CDR1 and CDR2: MNHEY and SVGAGI. CDR3 sequence: CASSYRDRSTDTQYF. CDR3 DNA: TGTGCCAGCAGTTACAGGGACAGGAGCACAGATACGCAGTATTTT.

The rearrangement links TRBV5-1 to TRBJ2-7; 7 bases are shared with TRBD1. The length of the CDR3 is 15 residues. Germline V gives CDR1 SGHRS, CDR2 YFSETQ. Unmatched junction bases numbered 5, after V lost 0 bases and J lost 2 bases. As DNA, the CDR3 is TGCGCCAGCAGCTTGGCAGGGGGTGGGGCCTACGAGCAGTACTTC. As protein: CASSLAGGGAYEQYF.

The chain links TRBV29-1 to TRBJ2-1, with 13 bases fitting TRBD2. The CDR3 covers 17 residues. Germline V lookup: CDR1 SQVTM, CDR2 ANQGSEA. J lost 5 bases, V lost 3 bases, and 10 bases had no gene match. CDR3 in amino acids: CSVETSGRSLADNEQFF. In DNA form, the CDR3 reads TGCAGCGTTGAGACTAGCGGGAGGTCCCTAGCCGACAATGAGCAGTTCTTC.

V and J are TRBV7-9 and TRBJ2-2; TRBD2 aligns across 7 bases. Germline values: CDR1 SEHNR, CDR2 FQNEAQ (reference sequence). After removal of 0 bases from V and 2 bases from J, the junction contained 3 bases not matched to a gene. The CDR3 is made up of 16 amino acids. CDR3: CASSLAASGNTGELFF. The CDR3, as DNA: TGTGCCAGCAGCTTAGCGGCTAGCGGAAACACCGGGGAGCTGTTTTTT.

The rearrangement links TRBV11-2 to TRBJ2-7; D is uncertain. The CDR3 covers 12 residues. V shed 5 bases and J shed 7 bases, with 12 bases lying between them. Germline assignment: CDR1 SGHAT and CDR2 FQNNGV. As DNA, the CDR3 is TGTGCCAGCAGCCCGTCTCTTTGGGAGCAGTACTTC. This encodes CASSPSLWEQYF.

The gene calls are TRBV27 and TRBJ2-7, with TRBD2 matching 14 bases. Looked up from germline, CDR1 is MNHEY and CDR2 is SMNVEV (reference sequence). V shed 3 bases and J 2 bases; nucleotides not matched to a gene: 3. This CDR3 region has 16 residues. For the CDR3, the DNA is TGTGCCAGCAGTTTGGGACTAGCGGGAGTGCCCTACGAGCAGTACTTC. Amino acid sequence: CASSLGLAGVPYEQYF.

The chain couples TRBV27 to TRBJ2-1, with 11 bases matching TRBD2. This CDR3 contains 16 residues. CDR1 MNHEY and CDR2 SMNVEV come from the germline V gene (reference sequence). V was pared by 2 bases and J by 3 bases, with 3 bases of the junction left unmatched. The CDR3 DNA sequence: TGTGCCAGCAGTTTAGAGGGGACTAGCGGCTACAATGAGCAGTTCTTC. This sequence encodes CASSLEGTSGYNEQFF.

The chain links TRBV5-4 to TRBJ2-7; D not resolved. V lost 1 base and J 4 bases, leaving 6 bases between the germline ends. Germline CDR1 reads SGHNT; CDR2 reads YYREEE (reference sequence). The CDR3 consists of 12 residues. The DNA for the CDR3 is TGTGCCAGCAGCTTGTCCCCTTACGAGCAGTACTTC. As protein: CASSLSPYEQYF.

CDR3 in DNA: TGTGCCAGCTCAGAGTCCGCGAACACCGGGGAGCTGTTTTTT. Translation gives CASSESANTGELFF. V and J are TRBV18 and TRBJ2-2; no firm D call. Trimming left V 5 bases short and J 0 bases short, with 7 bases between. The CDR3 has 14 residues. The germline CDR1 and CDR2 sequences are KGHSH and LQKENI.

The rearrangement joins TRBV25-1 to TRBJ1-5, with D unresolved. The CDR3 contains 13 residues. Between the trimmed V and J ends, which lost 3 bases and 7 bases, there was a span of 10 bases. CDR1 is MGHDK and CDR2 is SYGVNS in the germline V gene. The CDR3 DNA follows: TGTGCCAGCAGTGACCGGTCGGACCAGCCCCAGCATTTT. This codes for CASSDRSDQPQHF.

This chain joins TRBV7-9 and TRBJ2-3; 7 bases are shared with TRBD1. The CDR3 totals 15 residues. V dropped 2 bases and J dropped 3; count of bases not matched to a gene: 5. Germline loops: CDR1 SEHNR, CDR2 FQNEAQ (reference sequence). The CDR3 DNA reads TGTGCCAGCAGCTTATTTGAGACAGGGACAGATACGCAGTATTTT. Its protein product is CASSLFETGTDTQYF.

The chain has TRBV9 and TRBJ1-2, with 7 positions matching TRBD1. After removal of 7 bases from V and 3 bases from J, the junction contained 6 bases not matched to a gene. The CDR3 consists of 13 residues. Germline loops: CDR1 SGDLS, CDR2 YYNGEE. The CDR3 region has the DNA TGTGCCAGCCGATCCGGGACAGACTATGGCTACACCTTC. Translation gives CASRSGTDYGYTF.

This clone was recorded a few times. The sample contains more than one DNA sequence encoding this CDR3. The genes are TRBV30 and TRBJ2-7, with TRBD1 matching over 7 bases. Germline loops: CDR1 GTSNPN, CDR2 SVGIG (reference sequence). Trimming removed 1 base from V and 4 bases from J; junction bases left unmatched: 1. The CDR3 is made up of 12 amino acids. In DNA, the CDR3 is TGTGCCTGGAGTGGGGACAGTTACGAGCAGTACTTC. Its translation is CAWSGDSYEQYF.

The chain has TRBV7-9 and TRBJ2-7; D gene ambiguous. V lost 3 bases to trimming and J lost 7 bases, with 7 bases between them. This CDR3 comprises 11 residues. Looked up from germline, CDR1 is SEHNR and CDR2 is FQNEAQ (reference sequence). CDR3 loop: CASSFGREQYF. DNA for the CDR3: TGTGCCAGCAGCTTTGGCCGGGAGCAGTACTTC.

This chain joins TRBV5-1 and TRBJ2-3; no reliable D call. Germline CDR1 reads SGHRS; CDR2 reads YFSETQ. V lost 0 bases and J lost 1, with 6 bases in between. The CDR3 extends over 14 amino acids. Here the CDR3 reads CASSLEDRTDTQYF. The DNA for the CDR3 is TGCGCCAGCAGCTTGGAGGACCGCACAGATACGCAGTATTTT.